The sample holds one count of the clone carrying this T cell receptor (beta chain). This sample was taken from a study of shared clonotypes between healthy human individuals. For the study at large: Each donor had three CD4 naive, three CD4 memory, two CD8 naive and one CD8 memory plate.

Naive CD8 cells comprised CD45RO-negative, CCR7-positively selected cells, excluding terminally differentiated effector memory CD45RA+ cells. Losses at the gene ends were 3 bases for V and 6 bases for J; bases not matched to a gene: 6. The CDR3 contains 15 residues. The germline V gene encodes CDR1 LNHDA and CDR2 SQIVND (reference sequence). Profiled with immunoSEQ multiplex PCR; TCRdb holds only in-frame clones, not every one. The sample yields about 2.1 million clones, about 92% seen once. The clonotype was recovered from a man aged 18 to 29 in good health. Some clones in this sample may be carry-over from other donors' samples. Sequencing used naive CD8+ T cells from PBMCs. This chain links TRBV19 with TRBJ2-1; 9 nucleotides match TRBD2. CDR3 in DNA: TGTGCCAGTAGTATTTTGGGGACTAGCTTCAATGAGCAGTTCTTC. Protein sequence: CASSILGTSFNEQFF.